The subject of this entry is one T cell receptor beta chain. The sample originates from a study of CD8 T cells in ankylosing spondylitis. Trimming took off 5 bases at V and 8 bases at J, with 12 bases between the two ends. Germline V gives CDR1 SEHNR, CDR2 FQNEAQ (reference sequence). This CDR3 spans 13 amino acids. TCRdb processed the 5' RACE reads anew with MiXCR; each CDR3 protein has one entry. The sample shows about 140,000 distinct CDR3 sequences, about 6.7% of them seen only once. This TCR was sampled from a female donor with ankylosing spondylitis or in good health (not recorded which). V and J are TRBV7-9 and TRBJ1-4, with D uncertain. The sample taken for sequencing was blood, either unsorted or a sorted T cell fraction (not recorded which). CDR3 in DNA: TGTGCCAGCAGCCCCATCGCGGGAGAAAAACTGTTTTTT. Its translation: CASSPIAGEKLFF.